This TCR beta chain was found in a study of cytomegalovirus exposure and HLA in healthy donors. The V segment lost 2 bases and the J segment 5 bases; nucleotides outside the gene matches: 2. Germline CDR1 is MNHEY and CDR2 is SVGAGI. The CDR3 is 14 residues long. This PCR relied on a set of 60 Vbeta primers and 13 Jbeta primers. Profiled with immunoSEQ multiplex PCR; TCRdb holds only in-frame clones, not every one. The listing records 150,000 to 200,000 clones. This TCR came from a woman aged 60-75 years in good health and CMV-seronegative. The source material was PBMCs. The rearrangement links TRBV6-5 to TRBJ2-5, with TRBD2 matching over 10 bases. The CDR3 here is CASSYGTSVETQYF. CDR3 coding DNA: TGTGCCAGCAGTTACGGGACTAGCGTGGAGACCCAGTACTTC.